These T cell receptor beta chains were read from a single sample in a study of T cells expressing NK-cell markers. From its re-call of the 5' RACE reads, TCRdb lists each CDR3 protein once, without DNA. The sample has roughly 390,000 distinct CDR3 sequences, and its top ten clones hold approximately 12%. Sequencing input: blood T cells: a sorted CD56 or NKG2C T cell subset, CD4+ or CD8+ T cells, or bulk PBMC T cells (not recorded which). Every receptor here comes from a woman in her 50s in good health. The CDR3 runs from the conserved cysteine through the conserved F or W.

17,TRBJ2-1,TRBV4-1,CASSSYPGLAGENEQFF
14,TRBJ2-1,TRBV7-9,CASRPFTSYNEQFF
13,TRBJ2-2,TRBV6-5,CASSGTQTGELFF
14,TRBJ2-3,TRBV29-1,CSVSNRDPQDTQYF
14,TRBJ1-4,TRBV3-1,CTSSPSRGNEKLFF
15,TRBJ2-1,TRBV5-1,CASSLTEASYNEQFF
15,TRBJ2-1,TRBV5-1,CASSLQSGYYNEQFF
13,TRBJ1-1,TRBV29-1,CSVAQVGGTEAFF
14,TRBJ2-3,TRBV7-2,CASSRRVHTDTQYF
14,TRBJ2-1,TRBV6-5,CASSYGQGPNEQFF
14,TRBJ2-3,TRBV5-1,CASSRLGPTDTQYF
14,TRBJ2-2,TRBV6-2/TRBV6-3,CASGTSANTGELFF
15,TRBJ2-1,TRBV9,CASSVAALVLAEQFF
16,TRBJ2-2,TRBV6-2/TRBV6-3,CASRTGLAGGTGELFF
16,TRBJ1-2,TRBV5-1,CASSWTRGTQINGYTF
15,TRBJ2-1,TRBV7-9,CASSLIPSSDNEQFF
13,TRBJ2-2,TRBV5-4,CASSPDEPGELFF
15,TRBJ1-5,TRBV7-9,CASTSTGKPGEPQHF
17,TRBJ2-7,TRBV5-1,CASSLVTSGTNSYEQYF
18,TRBJ2-3,TRBV5-5,CASSHPTRDSPSTDTQYF
17,TRBJ2-3,TRBV6-6,CASRHWRTGPGTDTQYF
14,TRBJ2-1,TRBV10-1,CASSLLPTGNEQFF
14,TRBJ2-3,TRBV5-1,CASSSSRLADTQYF
16,TRBJ2-3,TRBV24-1,CATSDFEARTGDTQYF
14,TRBJ2-1,TRBV15,CATSRDRGGDEQFF
14,TRBJ2-1,TRBV29-1,CSAQTSGWVYEQFF
16,TRBJ2-2,TRBV11-3,CASSLRDQGASGELFF
16,TRBJ2-7,TRBV20-1,CSARDSTGTRTYEQYF
15,TRBJ1-2,TRBV7-9,CASSLSGGRRDGYTF
14,TRBJ2-1,TRBV27,CASRRGGVYNEQFF
11,TRBJ2-1,TRBV24-1,CATGQANEQFF
15,TRBJ1-1,TRBV6-5,CASNGGLNMNTEAFF
15,TRBJ2-3,TRBV5-1,CASTNGPLAGDTQYF
15,TRBJ2-5,TRBV5-5,CASSSLAGGQETQYF
12,TRBJ1-5,TRBV29-1,CSVAENNQPQHF
13,TRBJ2-7,TRBV6-5,CASSYGGGSEQYF
14,TRBJ2-3,TRBV3-1,CASSPQTHRGTQYF
14,TRBJ2-2,TRBV9,CASSERTNTGELFF
15,TRBJ2-5,TRBV3-1,CASRSSGIRIETQYF
16,TRBJ1-5,TRBV12-3/TRBV12-4,CASSSDSWRGNQPQHF